This TCR beta chain was identified during a study of blood T cell repertoires in COVID-19. The protocol was immunoSEQ multiplex PCR, while the TCRdb copy is restricted to in-frame clones and leaves out a portion. Seen here are about 430,000 clones, over 75% observed once, and the top ten hold 1.2% to 1.5%. CDR1 is LNHDA, CDR2 SQIVND, per germline (reference sequence). V was shortened by 6 bases and J by 0 bases, with 17 bases between the two germline ends. The CDR3 covers 16 residues. Sequencing was performed on PBMCs or T cells enriched from blood (not recorded which). The receptor was derived from a young woman who had been exposed to COVID-19. This chain connects TRBV19 to TRBJ1-2; D not resolved. CDR3 amino acids: CASRSVPRVANYGYTF. DNA for the CDR3: TGTGCCAGTAGATCCGTCCCCCGGGTAGCTAACTATGGCTACACCTTC.